Detailed here is one T cell receptor (beta chain). The data belong to a study of OX40 agonist ivuxolimab in advanced cancers. Trimming pared 0 bases from V and 4 bases from J, leaving 17 bases between. From germline, CDR1 is SGHTS and CDR2 YDEGEE. The CDR3 loop spans 16 amino acids. TCRdb's table, derived via immunoSEQ multiplex PCR, lists solely in-frame clones and lacks some. The table includes about 20,000 clones, approximately 87% detected once. The TCR sequence derives from an adult with an advanced solid tumor such as melanoma, head and neck, liver or kidney cancer. The V call is TRBV5-8, the J call TRBJ2-7; the D is unclear. The input for sequencing was CD4+ or CD8+ T cells sorted from blood, taken in a trial of the OX40 agonist ivuxolimab. The CDR3 protein is CASSLARGVPPYEQYF. CDR3 bases: TGTGCCAGCAGCTTGGCTCGCGGAGTACCCCCTTACGAGCAGTACTTC.